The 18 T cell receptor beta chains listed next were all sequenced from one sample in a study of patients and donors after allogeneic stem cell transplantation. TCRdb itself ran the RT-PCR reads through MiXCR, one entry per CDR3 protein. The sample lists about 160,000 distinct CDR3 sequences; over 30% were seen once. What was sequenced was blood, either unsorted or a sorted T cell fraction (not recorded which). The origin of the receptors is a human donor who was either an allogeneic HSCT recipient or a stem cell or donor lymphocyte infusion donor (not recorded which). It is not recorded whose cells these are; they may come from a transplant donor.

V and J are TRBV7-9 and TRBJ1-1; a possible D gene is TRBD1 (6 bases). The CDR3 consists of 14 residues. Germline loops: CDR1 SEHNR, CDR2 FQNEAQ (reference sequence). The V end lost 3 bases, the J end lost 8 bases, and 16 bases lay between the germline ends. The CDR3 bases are TGTGCCAGCAGCTTCCCGGACAGCCGGAGGGAAGCTTTCTTT. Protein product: CASSFPDSRREAFF.

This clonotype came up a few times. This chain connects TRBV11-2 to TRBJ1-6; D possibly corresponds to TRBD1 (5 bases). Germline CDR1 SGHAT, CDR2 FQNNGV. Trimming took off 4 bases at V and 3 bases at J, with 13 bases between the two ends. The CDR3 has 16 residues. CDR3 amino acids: CASSWTGRGYNSPLHF. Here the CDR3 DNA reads TGTGCCAGCAGCTGGACGGGGAGGGGCTATAATTCACCCCTCCACTTT.

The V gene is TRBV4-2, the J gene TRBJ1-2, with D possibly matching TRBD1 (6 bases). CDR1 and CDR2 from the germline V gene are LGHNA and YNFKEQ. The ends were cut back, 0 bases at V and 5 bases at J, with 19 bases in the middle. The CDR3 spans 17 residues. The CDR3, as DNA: TGTGCCAGCAGCCAAGAAGGAAGCCAGGGGTCTTCATATGGCTACACCTTC. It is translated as CASSQEGSQGSSYGYTF.

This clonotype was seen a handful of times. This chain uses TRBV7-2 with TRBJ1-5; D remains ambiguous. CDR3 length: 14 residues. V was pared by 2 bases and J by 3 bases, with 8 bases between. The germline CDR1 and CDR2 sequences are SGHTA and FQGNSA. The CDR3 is CASSLSGNNQPQHF. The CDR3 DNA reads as TGTGCCAGCAGCTTATCCGGGAACAATCAGCCCCAGCATTTT.

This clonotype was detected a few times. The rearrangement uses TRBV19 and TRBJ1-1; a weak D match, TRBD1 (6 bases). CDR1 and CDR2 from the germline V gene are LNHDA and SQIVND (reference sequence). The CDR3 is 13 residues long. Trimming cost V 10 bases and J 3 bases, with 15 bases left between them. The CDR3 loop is CAIPPGDDTEAFF. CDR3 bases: TGTGCCATCCCCCCAGGGGACGACACTGAAGCTTTCTTT.

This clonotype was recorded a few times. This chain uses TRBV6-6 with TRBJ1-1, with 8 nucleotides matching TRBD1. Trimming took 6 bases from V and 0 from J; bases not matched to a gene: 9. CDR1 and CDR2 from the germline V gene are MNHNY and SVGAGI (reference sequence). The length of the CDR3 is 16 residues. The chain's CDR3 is CASSQLTGALNTEAFF. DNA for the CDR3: TGTGCCAGCAGCCAGTTGACAGGGGCCCTGAACACTGAAGCTTTCTTT.

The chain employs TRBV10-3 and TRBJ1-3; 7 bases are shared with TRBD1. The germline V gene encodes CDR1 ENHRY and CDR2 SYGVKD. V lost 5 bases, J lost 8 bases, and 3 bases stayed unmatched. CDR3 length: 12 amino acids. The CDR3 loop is CAISMQGDTIYF. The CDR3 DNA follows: TGTGCCATCAGTATGCAGGGGGACACCATATATTTT.

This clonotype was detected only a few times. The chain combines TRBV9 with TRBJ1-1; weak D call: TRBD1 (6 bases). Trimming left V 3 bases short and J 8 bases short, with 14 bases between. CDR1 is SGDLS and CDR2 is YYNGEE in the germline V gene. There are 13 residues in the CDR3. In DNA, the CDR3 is TGTGCCAGCAGCGGGACAGTTGGGGCCGAAGCTTTCTTT. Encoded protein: CASSGTVGAEAFF.

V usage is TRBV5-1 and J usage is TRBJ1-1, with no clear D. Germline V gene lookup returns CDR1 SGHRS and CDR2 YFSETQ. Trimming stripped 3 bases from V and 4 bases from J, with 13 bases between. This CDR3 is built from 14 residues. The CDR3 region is CASSSGVRPTEAFF. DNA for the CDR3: TGCGCCAGCAGCTCCGGGGTTAGACCCACTGAAGCTTTCTTT.

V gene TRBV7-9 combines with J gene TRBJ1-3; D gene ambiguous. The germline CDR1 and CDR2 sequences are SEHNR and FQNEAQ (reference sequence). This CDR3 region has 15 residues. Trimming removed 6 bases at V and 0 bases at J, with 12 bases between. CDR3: CASRSVQYSGNTIYF. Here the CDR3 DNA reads TGTGCCAGCAGATCGGTACAGTACTCTGGAAACACCATATATTTT.

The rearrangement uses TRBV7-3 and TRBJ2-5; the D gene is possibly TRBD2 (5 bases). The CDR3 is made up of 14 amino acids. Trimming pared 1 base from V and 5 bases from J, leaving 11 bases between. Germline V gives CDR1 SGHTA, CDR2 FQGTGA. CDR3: CASSLIGLGETQYF. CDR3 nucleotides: TGTGCCAGCAGCTTAATTGGACTCGGGGAGACCCAGTACTTC.

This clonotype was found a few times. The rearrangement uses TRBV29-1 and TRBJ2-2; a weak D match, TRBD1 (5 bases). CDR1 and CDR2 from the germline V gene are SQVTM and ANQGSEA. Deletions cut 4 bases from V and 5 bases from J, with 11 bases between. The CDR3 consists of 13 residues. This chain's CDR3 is CSVGTGRTGELFF. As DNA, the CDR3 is TGCAGCGTTGGAACAGGCAGGACCGGGGAGCTGTTTTTT.

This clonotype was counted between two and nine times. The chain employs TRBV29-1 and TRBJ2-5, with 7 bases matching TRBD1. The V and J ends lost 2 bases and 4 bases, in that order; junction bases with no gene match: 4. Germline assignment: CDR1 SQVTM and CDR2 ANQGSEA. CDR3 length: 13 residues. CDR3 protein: CSVERGQLETQYF. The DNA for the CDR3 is TGCAGCGTTGAACGGGGACAGCTAGAGACCCAGTACTTC.

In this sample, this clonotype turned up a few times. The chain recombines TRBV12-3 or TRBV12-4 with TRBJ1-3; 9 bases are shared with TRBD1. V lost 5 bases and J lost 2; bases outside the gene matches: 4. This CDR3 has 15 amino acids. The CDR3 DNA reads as TGTGCCAGCAGTGACAGGGGGTCCACTGGAAACACCATATATTTT. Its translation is CASSDRGSTGNTIYF.

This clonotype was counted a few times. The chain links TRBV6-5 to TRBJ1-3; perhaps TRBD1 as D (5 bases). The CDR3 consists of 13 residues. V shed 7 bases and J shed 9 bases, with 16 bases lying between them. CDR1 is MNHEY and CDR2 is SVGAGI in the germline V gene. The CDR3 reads CASTQRPGGTIYF. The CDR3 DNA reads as TGTGCCAGCACCCAGCGCCCGGGGGGCACCATATATTTT.

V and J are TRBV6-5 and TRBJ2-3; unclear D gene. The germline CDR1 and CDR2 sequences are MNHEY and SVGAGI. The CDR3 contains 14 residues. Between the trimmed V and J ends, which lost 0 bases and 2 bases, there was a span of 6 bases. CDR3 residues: CASSYSLITDTQYF. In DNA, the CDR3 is TGTGCCAGCAGTTACTCACTGATCACAGATACGCAGTATTTT.

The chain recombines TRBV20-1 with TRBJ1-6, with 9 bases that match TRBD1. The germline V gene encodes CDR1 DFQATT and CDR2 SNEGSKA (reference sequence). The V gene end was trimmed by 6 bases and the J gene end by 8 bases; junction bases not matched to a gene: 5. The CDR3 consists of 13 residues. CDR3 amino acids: CSAGQGGDSPLHF. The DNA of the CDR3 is TGCAGTGCGGGACAGGGAGGCGATTCACCCCTCCACTTT.

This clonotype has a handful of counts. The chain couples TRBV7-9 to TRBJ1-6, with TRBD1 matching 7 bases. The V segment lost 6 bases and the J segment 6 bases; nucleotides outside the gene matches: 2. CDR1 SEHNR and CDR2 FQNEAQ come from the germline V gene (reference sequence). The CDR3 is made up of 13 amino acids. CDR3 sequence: CASRGQSNSPLHF. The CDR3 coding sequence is TGTGCCAGCAGGGGACAGAGTAATTCACCCCTCCACTTT.